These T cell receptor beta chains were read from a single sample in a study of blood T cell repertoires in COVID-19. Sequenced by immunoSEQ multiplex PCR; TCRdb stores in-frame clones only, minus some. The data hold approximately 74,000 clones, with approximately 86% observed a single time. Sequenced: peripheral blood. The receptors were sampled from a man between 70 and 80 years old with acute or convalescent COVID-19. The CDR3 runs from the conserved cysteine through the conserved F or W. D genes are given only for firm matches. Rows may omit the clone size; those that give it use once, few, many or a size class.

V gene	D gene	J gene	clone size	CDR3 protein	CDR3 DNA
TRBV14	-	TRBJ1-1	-	CASSQEQVTEAFF	TGTGCCAGCAGCCAAGAACAAGTCACTGAAGCTTTCTTT
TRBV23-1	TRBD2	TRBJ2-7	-	CASSLPRAGEAYEQYF	TGCGCCAGCAGTCTCCCGAGGGCGGGAGAGGCCTACGAGCAGTACTTC
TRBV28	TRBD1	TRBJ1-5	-	CASTQGTKGGFQPQHF	TGTGCCAGCACCCAGGGGACCAAAGGGGGCTTTCAGCCCCAGCATTTT
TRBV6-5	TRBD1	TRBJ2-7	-	CASSLYRGESYEQYF	TGTGCCAGCAGTCTATACAGGGGGGAATCCTACGAGCAGTACTTC
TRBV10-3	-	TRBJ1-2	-	CAIFRVGYGYTF	TGTGCCATCTTCAGGGTCGGCTATGGCTACACCTTC
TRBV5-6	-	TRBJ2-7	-	CASSYLLEDYYEQYF	TGTGCCAGCAGCTACTTATTGGAGGATTACTACGAGCAGTACTTC
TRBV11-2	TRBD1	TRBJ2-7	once	CASSLDRVYEQYF	TGTGCCAGCAGCCTGGACAGGGTCTACGAGCAGTACTTC
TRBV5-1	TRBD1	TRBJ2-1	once	CASSAGQGIDNEQFF	TGCGCCAGCAGCGCCGGACAGGGGATTGACAATGAGCAGTTCTTC
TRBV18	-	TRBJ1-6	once	CASSPSGTWNSPLHF	TGTGCCAGCTCACCTTCCGGGACATGGAATTCACCCCTCCACTTT
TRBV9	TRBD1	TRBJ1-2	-	CASSGGQGLEGNYGYTF	TGTGCCAGCAGCGGGGGACAGGGGCTCGAGGGGAACTATGGCTACACCTTC
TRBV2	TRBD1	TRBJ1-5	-	CASTSGTGIQPQHF	TGTGCCAGCACGTCCGGGACAGGGATTCAGCCCCAGCATTTT
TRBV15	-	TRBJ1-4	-	CATSARQATNEKLFF	TGTGCCACCAGCGCCCGACAGGCAACTAATGAAAAACTGTTTTTT
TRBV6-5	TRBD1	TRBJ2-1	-	CASNPGQGLYNEQFF	TGTGCCAGCAATCCCGGACAGGGACTCTACAATGAGCAGTTCTTC
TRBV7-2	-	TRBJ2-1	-	CASSLALEGFNEQFF	TGTGCCAGCAGCTTAGCGCTTGAGGGTTTCAATGAGCAGTTCTTC
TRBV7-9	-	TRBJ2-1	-	CASSPRGVSYNEQFF	TGTGCCAGCAGCCCCAGGGGGGTCTCCTACAATGAGCAGTTCTTC
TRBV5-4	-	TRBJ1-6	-	CASSLSELNSPLHF	TGTGCCAGCAGCTTGTCAGAATTAAATTCACCCCTCCACTTT
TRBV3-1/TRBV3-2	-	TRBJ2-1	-	CASSQDRLQNNNEQFF	TGTGCCAGCAGCCAAGATCGACTCCAAAACAACAATGAGCAGTTCTTC
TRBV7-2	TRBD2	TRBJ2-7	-	CASSLGVREGGYEQYF	TGTGCCAGCAGCTTAGGTGTCAGGGAGGGTGGCTACGAGCAGTACTTC
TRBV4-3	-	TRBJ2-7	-	CASSQDLVAAGATYEQYF	TGCGCCAGCAGCCAAGATCTGGTAGCGGCGGGGGCTACCTACGAGCAGTACTTC
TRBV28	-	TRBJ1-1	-	CASSPPPELRAEAFF	TGTGCCAGCAGTCCTCCCCCGGAATTGCGGGCTGAAGCTTTCTTT
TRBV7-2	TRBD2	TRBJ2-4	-	CASSLTSVRVKNIQYF	TGTGCCAGCAGCTTAACTAGCGTCCGTGTCAAAAACATTCAGTACTTC
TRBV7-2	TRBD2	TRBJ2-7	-	CASSLFPSGGYEQYF	TGTGCCAGCAGCTTATTTCCTAGCGGGGGCTACGAGCAGTACTTC
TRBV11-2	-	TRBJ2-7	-	CASSPNLAYEQYF	TGTGCCAGCAGCCCCAACTTAGCCTACGAGCAGTACTTC
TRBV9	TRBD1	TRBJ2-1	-	CASSLTGQGFNEQFF	TGTGCCAGCAGCCTTACGGGACAGGGTTTTAATGAGCAGTTCTTC
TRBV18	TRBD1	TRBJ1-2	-	CASSPTTLTGLDGYTF	TGTGCCAGCTCACCGACAACTTTGACAGGGCTTGATGGCTACACCTTC
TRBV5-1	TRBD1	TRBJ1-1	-	CASSSRTGNTEAFF	TGCGCCAGCAGCTCGAGGACAGGGAACACTGAAGCTTTCTTT
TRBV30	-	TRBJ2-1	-	CAWSRGGRGPSYNEQFF	TGTGCCTGGAGTAGGGGGGGGCGGGGGCCCTCCTACAATGAGCAGTTCTTC